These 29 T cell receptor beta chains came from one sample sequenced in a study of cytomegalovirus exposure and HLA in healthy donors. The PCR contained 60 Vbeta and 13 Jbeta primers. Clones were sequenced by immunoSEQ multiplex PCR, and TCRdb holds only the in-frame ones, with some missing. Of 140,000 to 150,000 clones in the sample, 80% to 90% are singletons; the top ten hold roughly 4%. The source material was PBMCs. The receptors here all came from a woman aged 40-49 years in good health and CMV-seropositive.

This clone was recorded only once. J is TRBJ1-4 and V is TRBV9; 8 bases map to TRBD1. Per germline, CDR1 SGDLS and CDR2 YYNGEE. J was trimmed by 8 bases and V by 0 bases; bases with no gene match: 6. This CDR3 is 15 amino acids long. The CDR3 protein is CASSVAGQGGEKLFF. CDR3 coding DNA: TGTGCCAGCAGCGTAGCCGGACAGGGTGGGGAAAAACTGTTTTTT.

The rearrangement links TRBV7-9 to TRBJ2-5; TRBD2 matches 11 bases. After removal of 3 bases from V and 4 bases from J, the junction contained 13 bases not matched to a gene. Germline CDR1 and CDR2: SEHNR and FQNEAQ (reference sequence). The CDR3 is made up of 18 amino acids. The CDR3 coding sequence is TGTGCCAGCAGCTTCCCCGGGACTAGCGGACTTCGGGGAGAGACCCAGTACTTC. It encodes CASSFPGTSGLRGETQYF.

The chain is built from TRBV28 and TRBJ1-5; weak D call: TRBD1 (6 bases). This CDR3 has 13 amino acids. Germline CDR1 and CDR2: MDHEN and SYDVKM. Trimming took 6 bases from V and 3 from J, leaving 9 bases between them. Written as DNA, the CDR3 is TGTGCCAGCAGAGGGGGTTACAATCAGCCCCAGCATTTT. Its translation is CASRGGYNQPQHF.

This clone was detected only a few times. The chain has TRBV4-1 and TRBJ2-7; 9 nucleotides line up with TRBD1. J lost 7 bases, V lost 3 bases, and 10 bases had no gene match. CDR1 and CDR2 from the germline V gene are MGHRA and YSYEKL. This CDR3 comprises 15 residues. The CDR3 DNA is TGCGCCAGCAGCCAGATCGGGACAGGGCAGCGGGAGCAGTACTTC. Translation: CASSQIGTGQREQYF.

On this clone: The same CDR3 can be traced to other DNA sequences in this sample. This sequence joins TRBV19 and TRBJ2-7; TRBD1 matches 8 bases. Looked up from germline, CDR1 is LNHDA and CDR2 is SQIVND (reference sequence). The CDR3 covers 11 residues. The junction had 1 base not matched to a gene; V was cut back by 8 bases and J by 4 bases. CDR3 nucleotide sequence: TGTGCCAGTCGACAGGGGTACGAGCAGTACTTC. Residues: CASRQGYEQYF.

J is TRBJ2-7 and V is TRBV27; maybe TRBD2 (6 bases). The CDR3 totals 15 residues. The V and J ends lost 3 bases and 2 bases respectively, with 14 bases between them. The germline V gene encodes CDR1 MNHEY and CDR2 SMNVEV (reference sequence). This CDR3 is CASSFRSGGAYEQYF. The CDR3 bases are TGTGCCAGCAGTTTCCGGTCCGGGGGAGCCTACGAGCAGTACTTC.

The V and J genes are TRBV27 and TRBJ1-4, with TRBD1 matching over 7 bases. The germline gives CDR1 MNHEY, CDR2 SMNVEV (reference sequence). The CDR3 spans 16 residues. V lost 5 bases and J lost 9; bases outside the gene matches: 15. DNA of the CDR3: TGTGCCAGCAGTCCCCCAGGGGGGACGGTAAACAAAAAACTGTTTTTT. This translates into CASSPPGGTVNKKLFF.

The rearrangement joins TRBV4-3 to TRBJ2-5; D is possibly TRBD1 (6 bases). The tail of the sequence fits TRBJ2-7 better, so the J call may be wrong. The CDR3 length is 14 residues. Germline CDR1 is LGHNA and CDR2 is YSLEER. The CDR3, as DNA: TGCGCCAGCAGCCAAGATACAGGGACCTACGAGCAGTACTTC. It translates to CASSQDTGTYEQYF.

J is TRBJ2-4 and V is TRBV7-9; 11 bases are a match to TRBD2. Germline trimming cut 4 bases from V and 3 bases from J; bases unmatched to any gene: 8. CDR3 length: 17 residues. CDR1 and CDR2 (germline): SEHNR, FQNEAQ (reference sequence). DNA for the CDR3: TGTGCCAGCAGCTCCCAACCACTAGCGGGAGTCAAAAACATTCAGTACTTC. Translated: CASSSQPLAGVKNIQYF.

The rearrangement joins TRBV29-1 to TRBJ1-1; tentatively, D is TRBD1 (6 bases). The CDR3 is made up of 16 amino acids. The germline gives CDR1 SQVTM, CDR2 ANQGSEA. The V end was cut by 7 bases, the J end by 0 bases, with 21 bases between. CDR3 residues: CSAPRRGGPMNTEAFF. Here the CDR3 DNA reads TGCAGCGCCCCGCGTCGGGGGGGCCCCATGAACACTGAAGCTTTCTTT.

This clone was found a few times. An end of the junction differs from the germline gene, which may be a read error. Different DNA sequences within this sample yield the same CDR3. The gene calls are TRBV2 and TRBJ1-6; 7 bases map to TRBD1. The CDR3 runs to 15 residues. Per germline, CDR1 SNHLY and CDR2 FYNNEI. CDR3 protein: CASSRDSSYNSPLHF. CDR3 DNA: TGTGCCAGCAGTAGGGACAGCTCCTATAATTCCCCCCTCCACTTT.

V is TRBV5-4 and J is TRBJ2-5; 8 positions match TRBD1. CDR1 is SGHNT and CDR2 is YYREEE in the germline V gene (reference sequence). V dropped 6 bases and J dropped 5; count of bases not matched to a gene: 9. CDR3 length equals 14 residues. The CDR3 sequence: CASKIRGRPETQYF. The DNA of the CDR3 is TGTGCCAGCAAGATCAGGGGGCGCCCCGAGACCCAGTACTTC. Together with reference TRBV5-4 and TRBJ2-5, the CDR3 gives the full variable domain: ETGVTQSPTHLIKTRGQQVTLRCSSQSGHNTVSWYQQALGQGPQFIFQYYREEENGRGNFPPRFSGLQFPNYSSELNVNALELDDSALYLCASKIRGRPETQYFGPGTRLLVL.

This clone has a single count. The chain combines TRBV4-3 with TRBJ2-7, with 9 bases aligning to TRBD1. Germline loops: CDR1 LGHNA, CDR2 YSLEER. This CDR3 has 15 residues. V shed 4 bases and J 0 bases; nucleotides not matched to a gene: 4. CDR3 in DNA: TGCGCCAGCAGCCCCGGGACAGGGAGCTCCTACGAGCAGTACTTC. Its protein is CASSPGTGSSYEQYF.

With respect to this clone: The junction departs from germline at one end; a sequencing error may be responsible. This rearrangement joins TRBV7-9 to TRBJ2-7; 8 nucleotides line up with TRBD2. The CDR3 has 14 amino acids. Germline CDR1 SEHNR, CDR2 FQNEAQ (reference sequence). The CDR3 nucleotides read TGTGTCAGCAGCTTAGGGACTAGTGAGGACGAGCAGTACTTC. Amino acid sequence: CVSSLGTSEDEQYF.

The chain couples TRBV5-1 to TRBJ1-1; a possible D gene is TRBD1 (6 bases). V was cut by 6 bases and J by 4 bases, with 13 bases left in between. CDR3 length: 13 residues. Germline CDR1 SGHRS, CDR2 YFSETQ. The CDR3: CASNPGGFTEAFF. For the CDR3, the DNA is TGCGCCAGCAATCCGGGGGGCTTCACTGAAGCTTTCTTT.

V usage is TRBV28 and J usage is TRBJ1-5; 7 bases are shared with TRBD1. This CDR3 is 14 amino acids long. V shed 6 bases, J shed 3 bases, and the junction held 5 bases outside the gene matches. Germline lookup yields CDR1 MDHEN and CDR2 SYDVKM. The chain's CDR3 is CASSSQGPNQPQHF. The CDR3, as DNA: TGTGCCAGCAGCTCACAGGGGCCCAATCAGCCCCAGCATTTT.

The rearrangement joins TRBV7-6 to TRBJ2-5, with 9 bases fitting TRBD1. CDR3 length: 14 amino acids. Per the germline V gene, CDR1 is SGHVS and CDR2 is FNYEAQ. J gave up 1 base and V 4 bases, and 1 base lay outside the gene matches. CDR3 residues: CASSSGQGQETQYF. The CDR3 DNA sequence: TGTGCCAGCAGCTCGGGACAGGGCCAAGAGACCCAGTACTTC. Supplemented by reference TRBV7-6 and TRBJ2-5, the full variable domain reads GAGVSQSPRYKVTKRGQDVALRCDPISGHVSLYWYRQALGQGPEFLTYFNYEAQQDKSGLPNDRFSAERPEGSISTLTIQRTEQRDSAMYRCASSSGQGQETQYFGPGTRLLVL.

The CDR3 DNA reads TGTGCCAGTAGGACGGACAGGACGGGCTACACTGAAGCTTTCTTT. Translation gives CASRTDRTGYTEAFF. The chain has TRBV19 and TRBJ1-1, with 7 bases matching TRBD1. The germline gives CDR1 LNHDA, CDR2 SQIVND (reference sequence). With V trimmed by 6 bases and J by 3 bases, 10 bases remained unmatched. The CDR3 has 15 amino acids.

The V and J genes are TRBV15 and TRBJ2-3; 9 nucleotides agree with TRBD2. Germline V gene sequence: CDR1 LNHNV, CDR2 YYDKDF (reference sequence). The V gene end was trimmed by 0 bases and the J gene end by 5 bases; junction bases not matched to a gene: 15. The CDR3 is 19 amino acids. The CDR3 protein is CATSRDHKQGTSSKDTQYF. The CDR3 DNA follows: TGTGCCACCAGCAGAGATCATAAACAGGGGACTAGCAGTAAAGATACGCAGTATTTT.

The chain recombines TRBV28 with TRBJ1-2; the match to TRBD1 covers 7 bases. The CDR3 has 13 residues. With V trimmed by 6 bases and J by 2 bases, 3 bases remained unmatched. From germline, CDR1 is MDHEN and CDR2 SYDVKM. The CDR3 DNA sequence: TGTGCCAGCAGCTGGGACAGCAACTATGGCTACACCTTC. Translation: CASSWDSNYGYTF.

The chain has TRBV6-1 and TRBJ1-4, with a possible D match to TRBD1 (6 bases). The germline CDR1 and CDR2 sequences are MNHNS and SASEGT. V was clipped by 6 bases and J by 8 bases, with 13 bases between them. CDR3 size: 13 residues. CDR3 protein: CASRSDRTEKLFF. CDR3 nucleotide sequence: TGTGCCAGCAGAAGCGACAGGACCGAAAAACTGTTTTTT.

CDR3 nucleotide sequence: TGTGCCAGCAGCTGGAACAGGGAATCCACGCAGTATTTT. This translates into CASSWNRESTQYF. The chain carries TRBV7-2 and TRBJ2-3, with D possibly being TRBD1 (6 bases). Germline V gene sequence: CDR1 SGHTA, CDR2 FQGNSA. The CDR3 spans 13 residues. V lost 4 bases and J 9 bases, leaving 14 bases between the germline ends.

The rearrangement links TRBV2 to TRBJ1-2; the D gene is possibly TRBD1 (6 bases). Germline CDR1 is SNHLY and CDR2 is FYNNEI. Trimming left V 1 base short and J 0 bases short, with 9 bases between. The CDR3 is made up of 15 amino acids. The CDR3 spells CASSEVRGANYGYTF. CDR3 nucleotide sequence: TGTGCCAGCAGTGAAGTCAGGGGAGCTAACTATGGCTACACCTTC.

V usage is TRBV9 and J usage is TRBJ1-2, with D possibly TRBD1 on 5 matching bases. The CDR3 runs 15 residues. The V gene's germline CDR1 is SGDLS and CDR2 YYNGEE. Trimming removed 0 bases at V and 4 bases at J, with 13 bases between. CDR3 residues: CASSVGSVGGYGYTF. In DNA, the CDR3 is TGTGCCAGCAGCGTAGGGTCCGTGGGGGGCTATGGCTACACCTTC.

Written as DNA, the CDR3 is TGTGCCAGCAGACCAGGGGTCTCACCCCTCCACTTT. Translating gives CASRPGVSPLHF. The genes are TRBV28 and TRBJ1-6, with a weak D call TRBD1 (6 bases). The CDR3 covers 12 residues. The V gene lost 6 bases and the J gene lost 10 bases, with 10 bases spanning the gap. The germline V gene has CDR1 MDHEN and CDR2 SYDVKM.

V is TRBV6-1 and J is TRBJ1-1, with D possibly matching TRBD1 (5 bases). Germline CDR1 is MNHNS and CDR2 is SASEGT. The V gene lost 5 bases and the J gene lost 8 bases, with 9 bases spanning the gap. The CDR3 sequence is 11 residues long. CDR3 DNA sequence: TGTGCCAGCAGTTCAAACAGGGAAGCTTTCTTT. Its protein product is CASSSNREAFF.

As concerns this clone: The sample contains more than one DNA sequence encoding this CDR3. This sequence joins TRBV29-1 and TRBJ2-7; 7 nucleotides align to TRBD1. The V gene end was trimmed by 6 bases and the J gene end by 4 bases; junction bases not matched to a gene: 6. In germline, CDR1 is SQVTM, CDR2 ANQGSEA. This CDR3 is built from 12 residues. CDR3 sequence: CSVRDSLYEQYF. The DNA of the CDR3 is TGCAGCGTACGGGACAGCCTTTACGAGCAGTACTTC.

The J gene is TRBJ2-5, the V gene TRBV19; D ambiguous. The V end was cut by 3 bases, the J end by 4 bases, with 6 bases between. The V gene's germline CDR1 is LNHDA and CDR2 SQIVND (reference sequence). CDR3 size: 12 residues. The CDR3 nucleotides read TGTGCCAGTAGTATTCTCGGAGAGACCCAGTACTTC. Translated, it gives CASSILGETQYF.

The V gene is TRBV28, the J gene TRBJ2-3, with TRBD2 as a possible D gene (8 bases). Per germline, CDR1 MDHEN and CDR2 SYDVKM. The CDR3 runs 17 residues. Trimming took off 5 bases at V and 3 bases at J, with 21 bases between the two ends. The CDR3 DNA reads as TGTGCCAGCAGTATCCCGTCCGGGAGGGGGCAAACAGATACGCAGTATTTT. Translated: CASSIPSGRGQTDTQYF.